The clone carrying this T cell receptor beta chain showed up just once. Antigen: not known. The CDR3 length is 14 residues. The V and J ends lost 0 bases and 8 bases respectively, with 13 bases between them. CDR1 is LGHNT, CDR2 FRNRAP, per germline. The data were taken from a study of neoadjuvant anti-PD-1 for oral cavity cancer. Study-level points and caveats: Higher pretreatment blood Treg/Th17 ratios correlated with higher pretreatment blood and lower post-treatment tumor TCRbeta clonality.

Six replicates per PBMC sample, mostly from roughly 500 ng of genomic DNA. Sequencing was performed with immunoSEQ multiplex PCR; in TCRdb, only in-frame clones are kept and a portion is missing. Among some 61,000 clones listed, about 88% were seen once. The time point here: after neoadjuvant nivolumab, at surgical resection. The starting material was PBMCs, obtained after nivolumab (anti-PD-1) treatment. The J gene is TRBJ1-1, the V gene TRBV12-5; no clear D gene. The TCR was taken from a person between 40 and 85 years old with oral cavity squamous cell carcinoma. The CDR3 loop is CASGLVPSPREAFF. Here the CDR3 DNA reads TGTGCTAGTGGTTTGGTACCCTCCCCCAGGGAAGCTTTCTTT.